What follows is one TCR beta chain and its context. The antigen remains unidentified. Combining a sample-barcoded 5' primer with a J-beta primer mix, a second PCR ran for roughly 6 to 12 cycles. The authors tagged each cDNA molecule using a template-switch adaptor with 12 random nucleotides. The yield of each sample was at least 3 million CDR3-containing paired-end reads. TCRdb processed the 5' RACE reads anew with MiXCR; each CDR3 protein has one entry. The repertoire has 650,000 to 950,000 distinct CDR3 sequences, about 42% of them found once; the top ten carry roughly a fifth. This sample was taken from a study of blood T cells in healthy people across ages. The wider study: With template switching, about one barcoded beta molecule was captured per two T cells.

Whole-study findings and limits: Older individuals had lower TCR beta diversity per million T cells (the decline was roughly linear).

The CDR3 runs to 15 residues. The germline gives CDR1 DFQATT, CDR2 SNEGSKA (reference sequence). Sequencing input: blood. The receptor comes from a man between 60 and 70 years old in good health. V is TRBV20-1 and J is TRBJ2-5, with D possibly being TRBD1 (5 bases). TRBJ2-7 explains the end of the DNA better; the J call may be wrong. CDR3 nucleotides: TGCAGTGCTAGAGACCAGGGCCGGAATAACTACGAGCAGTACTTC. Residues: CSARDQGRNNYEQYF.